This T cell receptor (delta chain) was profiled in a study of γδ T cells in repeated Plasmodium falciparum infection. Germline CDR1 and CDR2: TSWWSYY and QGS. The CDR3 runs 25 residues. TCRdb used CATT to re-call clones from the multiplex PCR reads. Of 40,000 to 55,000 delta-chain clones listed, roughly 1.9% are singletons. Flow sorting of PBMC yielded separate Vgamma9/Vdelta2+ and Vdelta2-negative gammadelta T cell populations for bulk repertoire analysis. A word on this clone: The protein TCRdb lists belongs to a much larger clone and differs from this DNA's translation at residue 23, which points to a read error; the protein shown is made from the DNA.

The sample comprised gamma-delta T cells from blood. The receptor comes from a pool of human donors (malaria-infected and uninfected, not separated). A V gene of TRDV1 was called, but no J gene was assigned; the tabulated D call, TRDD3, remains unverified against the DNA. The CDR3 DNA reads TGTGCTCTTGGGGAAGAAGTGGGAGTGATCGTCCTAGGGGGGATACGATCCCTGAACACCGATAAACCCATCTTT. It encodes CALGEEVGVIVLGGIRSLNTDKPIF.